The 21 T cell receptor beta chains listed next were all sequenced from one sample in a study of human T cells and chemical hapten exposure. TCRdb reprocessed the RACE reads with MiXCR, giving one entry per CDR3 protein. The repertoire has around 200,000 distinct CDR3 sequences, approximately 26% of them found once; the top ten carry roughly 2.5%. Time point specified: patch test 3, about 24 weeks after DPC sensitization. Treatment meaning: therapeutic diphenylcyclopropenone sensitization with weekly scalp DPC. The sequencing used whole blood, collected in connection with sensitization to the hapten diphenylcyclopropenone (DPC). Every receptor here comes from a woman between 40 and 50 years old with alopecia areata. Some clones in this sample may be carry-over from other donors' samples.

The chain has TRBV7-8 and TRBJ2-7; TRBD2 matches 10 bases. Germline V gene sequence: CDR1 SGHVS, CDR2 FQNEAQ. With 1 base clipped from V and 3 bases from J, the junction kept 6 bases outside the gene matches. There are 16 residues in the CDR3. CDR3 sequence reads: CASSLGGLADNYEQYF. The DNA of the CDR3 is TGTGCCAGCAGCTTAGGCGGACTAGCGGACAACTACGAGCAGTACTTC.

The gene calls are TRBV6-2 or TRBV6-3 and TRBJ2-1, with 16 bases lining up with TRBD2. Germline CDR1 MNHEY, CDR2 SVGEGT. Unmatched junction bases numbered 6, after V lost 1 base and J lost 3 bases. The CDR3 length is 19 residues. CDR3 coding DNA: TGTGCCAGCAGTTACTACGGGACTAGCGGGAGGGCCATCTACAATGAGCAGTTCTTC. This translates into CASSYYGTSGRAIYNEQFF.

This clonotype has more than one count but fewer than ten. The V and J genes are TRBV9 and TRBJ2-5; TRBD1 matches 9 bases. V dropped 1 base and J dropped 4; count of bases not matched to a gene: 8. There are 16 residues in the CDR3. CDR1 SGDLS and CDR2 YYNGEE come from the germline V gene. This chain's CDR3 is CASSVLQGASGETQYF. The CDR3 coding sequence is TGTGCCAGCAGCGTACTACAGGGGGCCTCGGGAGAGACCCAGTACTTC.

This clonotype was counted at least ten times. The chain has TRBV28 and TRBJ2-1; D is possibly TRBD1 (6 bases). In germline, CDR1 is MDHEN, CDR2 SYDVKM. This CDR3 is built from 15 residues. V was cut by 6 bases and J by 3 bases, with 15 bases left in between. The DNA for the CDR3 is TGTGCCAGCAGCCCCTCCGGGACAATCTACAATGAGCAGTTCTTC. As protein: CASSPSGTIYNEQFF.

This clonotype was counted between two and nine times. V usage is TRBV6-5 and J usage is TRBJ2-7, with TRBD1 identical over 7 bases. Looked up from germline, CDR1 is MNHEY and CDR2 is SVGAGI. CDR3 size: 14 residues. V trimming: 6 bases; J trimming: 4 bases; junction bases outside the gene matches: 9. The CDR3 DNA follows: TGTGCCAGCAGACCGACAGGGCGACCTTACGAGCAGTACTTC. It codes for CASRPTGRPYEQYF.

The V call is TRBV4-3, the J call TRBJ2-7, with 8 bases identical to TRBD1. The length of the CDR3 is 14 residues. With 3 bases clipped from V and 3 bases from J, the junction kept 4 bases outside the gene matches. The V gene's germline CDR1 is LGHNA and CDR2 YSLEER. CDR3 sequence: CASSQVDRVYEQYF. The CDR3 bases are TGCGCCAGCAGCCAGGTGGACAGGGTCTACGAGCAGTACTTC.

V gene TRBV15 combines with J gene TRBJ1-2, with D tentatively TRBD1 (5 bases). The CDR3 loop spans 15 amino acids. Trimming stripped 0 bases from V and 6 bases from J, with 14 bases between. Germline V gene lookup returns CDR1 LNHNV and CDR2 YYDKDF (reference sequence). Written as DNA, the CDR3 is TGTGCCACCAGCAGAGATCTGGGGGAGTGGAATGGCTACACCTTC. Translated, it gives CATSRDLGEWNGYTF. Full variable domain (remainder filled in from reference TRBV15 and TRBJ1-2): DAMVIQNPRYQVTQFGKPVTLSCSQTLNHNVMYWYQQKSSQAPKLLFHYYDKDFNNEADTPDNFQSRRPNTSFCFLDIRSPGLGDTAMYLCATSRDLGEWNGYTFGSGTRLTVV.

This clonotype was seen repeatedly, ten times or more. The chain uses TRBV10-3 and TRBJ1-2; TRBD1 is a possible D gene (6 bases). The germline gives CDR1 ENHRY, CDR2 SYGVKD. This CDR3 has 18 residues. Trimming cost V 0 bases and J 4 bases, with 21 bases left between them. CDR3 sequence (DNA): TGTGCCATCAGTGAGTCCCGAACCCGGCAGGGGCGCGGCTATGGCTACACCTTC. Translated, it gives CAISESRTRQGRGYGYTF.

This clonotype appeared once. The CDR3 spells CAGQRSNTGELFF. The CDR3 nucleotides read TGTGCCGGACAGAGATCGAACACCGGGGAGCTGTTTTTT. The chain is built from TRBV6-1 and TRBJ2-2; D might be TRBD1 (6 bases). This CDR3 has 13 residues. CDR1 is MNHNS and CDR2 is SASEGT in the germline V gene. The V gene lost 11 bases and the J gene lost 0 bases, with 10 bases spanning the gap.

This chain connects TRBV20-1 to TRBJ2-3, with D unclear. CDR3 length: 13 amino acids. V was trimmed by 3 bases and J by 5 bases, leaving 12 bases between them. CDR1 and CDR2 from the germline V gene are DFQATT and SNEGSKA (reference sequence). CDR3 loop: CSASSLEIDTQYF. The CDR3 DNA reads as TGCAGTGCTAGTTCCCTAGAGATAGATACGCAGTATTTT.

This clonotype occurred a few times. V is TRBV20-1 and J is TRBJ2-1; 13 positions match TRBD2. The CDR3 loop spans 14 amino acids. Trimming took 7 bases from V and 4 from J; bases not matched to a gene: 4. Germline lookup yields CDR1 DFQATT and CDR2 SNEGSKA (reference sequence). The DNA for the CDR3 is TGCAGTGTGATGACTAGCGGGAGGTACAATGAGCAGTTCTTC. Residues: CSVMTSGRYNEQFF.

The DNA for the CDR3 is TGTGCCAGCAGCCAAGGGGTTTCTAGCACAGATACGCAGTATTTT. This translates into CASSQGVSSTDTQYF. V and J are TRBV4-2 and TRBJ2-3; D unclear. The CDR3 is made up of 15 amino acids. Germline V gene data show CDR1 as LGHNA and CDR2 as YNFKEQ. Trimming took 1 base from V and 0 from J, leaving 8 bases between them.

The rearrangement links TRBV11-2 to TRBJ2-1; D perhaps matches TRBD1 (6 bases). Trimming shortened V by 5 bases and J by 9 bases, and 14 bases separated the two germline ends. This CDR3 is 13 amino acids long. Germline V CDR1 and CDR2: SGHAT, FQNNGV. CDR3 DNA sequence: TGTGCCAGCAGCCAGGGGCCCCGGAGTGAGCAGTTCTTC. Translated: CASSQGPRSEQFF. Combining the CDR3 with reference TRBV11-2 and TRBJ2-1 gives the whole variable domain EAGVAQSPRYKIIEKRQSVAFWCNPISGHATLYWYQQILGQGPKLLIQFQNNGVVDDSQLPKDRFSAERLKGVDSTLKIQPAKLEDSAVYLCASSQGPRSEQFFGPGTRLTVL.

The gene calls are TRBV6-5 and TRBJ2-2, with TRBD1 identical over 10 bases. The CDR3 extends over 14 amino acids. The J segment lost 7 bases and the V segment lost 6 bases, leaving 5 bases of the junction unmatched. From germline, CDR1 is MNHEY and CDR2 SVGAGI. CDR3 sequence reads: CASRRQGAGGELFF. For the CDR3, the DNA is TGTGCCAGCAGACGACAGGGGGCTGGCGGGGAGCTGTTTTTT.

This clonotype has just a few counts. The chain combines TRBV30 with TRBJ1-3; 8 positions match TRBD1. Germline V CDR1 and CDR2: GTSNPN, SVGIG (reference sequence). CDR3 length: 16 amino acids. With V trimmed by 3 bases and J by 2 bases, 9 bases remained unmatched. The CDR3 spells CAWSTQGESPGNTIYF. CDR3 DNA sequence: TGTGCCTGGAGCACACAGGGGGAAAGTCCTGGAAACACCATATATTTT.

This clonotype was picked up a small number of times. The V gene is TRBV9, the J gene TRBJ1-4; D not resolved. V was pared by 7 bases and J by 0 bases, with 7 bases between. Germline V gene lookup returns CDR1 SGDLS and CDR2 YYNGEE. The CDR3 has 13 residues. This CDR3 reads CASGASTNEKLFF. The CDR3 nucleotides are TGTGCCAGCGGCGCCTCAACTAATGAAAAACTGTTTTTT.

The rearrangement joins TRBV6-1 to TRBJ1-2, with 7 bases lining up with TRBD1. Looked up from germline, CDR1 is MNHNS and CDR2 is SASEGT. The CDR3 has 14 residues. V lost 1 base and J lost 7; bases outside the gene matches: 6. For the CDR3, the DNA is TGTGCCAGCAGTGAAGTCAGGGGGGGAGCTGGCTACACCTTC. Protein product: CASSEVRGGAGYTF.

This clonotype was picked up many times. The chain has TRBV29-1 and TRBJ1-3; 10 nucleotides agree with TRBD1. Germline V gene lookup returns CDR1 SQVTM and CDR2 ANQGSEA. The V segment lost 6 bases and the J segment 4 bases; nucleotides outside the gene matches: 9. The CDR3 covers 15 residues. Here the CDR3 reads CSVAPGTGVGNTIYF. CDR3 coding DNA: TGCAGCGTAGCACCCGGGACAGGGGTAGGAAACACCATATATTTT.

V is TRBV6-5 and J is TRBJ2-7, with TRBD2 identical over 7 bases. Germline-derived CDR1 and CDR2 are MNHEY and SVGAGI. There are 14 residues in the CDR3. The V segment lost 2 bases and the J segment 5 bases; nucleotides outside the gene matches: 6. This chain's CDR3 is CASSYGAGVNEQYF. The CDR3 region has the DNA TGTGCCAGCAGTTACGGTGCGGGAGTGAACGAGCAGTACTTC.

This clonotype was found a few times. The chain joins TRBV27 to TRBJ2-1, with 9 bases aligning to TRBD2. V gave up 8 bases and J gave up 2 bases; unmatched junction bases: 7. Germline V lookup: CDR1 MNHEY, CDR2 SMNVEV (reference sequence). CDR3 length: 15 amino acids. CDR3 bases: TGTGCCAGCCAACCGGGCGGGAGGGCCTACAATGAGCAGTTCTTC. This gives the protein CASQPGGRAYNEQFF.

The genes are TRBV20-1 and TRBJ2-5, with TRBD2 as a possible D gene (5 bases). Trimming removed 1 base at V and 0 bases at J, with 12 bases between. Per germline, CDR1 DFQATT and CDR2 SNEGSKA (reference sequence). The CDR3 is made up of 15 amino acids. CDR3 in DNA: TGCAGTGCTAGAGGAGGGTCGGGTTACCAAGAGACCCAGTACTTC. Its translation: CSARGGSGYQETQYF.